A selection of T cell receptor beta chains follows, all from one sample in a study of healthy donors' naive CD4 and CD8 T cells. MiXCR was run by TCRdb on the reads, yielding one entry per CDR3 protein. This repertoire shows around 180,000 distinct CDR3 sequences, about 74% found once; its top ten account for 2.3%. The specimen was naive CD4+ and CD8+ T cells sorted from blood, pooled from several donors. These receptors originate from a pool of human donors in good health; the sample pools cells from several healthy donors. Both conserved end residues are part of each CDR3.

v_gene	j_gene	CDR3aa
TRBV6-5	TRBJ2-1	CASSYSDAGFYNEQFF
TRBV29-1	TRBJ1-3	CSVEVWDGRSGNTIYF
TRBV4-1	TRBJ2-7	CASSVLAGGGEQYF
TRBV4-3	TRBJ2-5	CASSQDFPGETQYF
TRBV19	TRBJ1-1	CASSPRRLENTEAFF
TRBV6-5	TRBJ1-3	CASSYGLGQGRNTIYF
TRBV5-1	TRBJ1-1	CASSLAATGMNTEAFF
TRBV20-1	TRBJ2-1	CSARSGTTSYNEQFF
TRBV29-1	TRBJ1-1	CSAIVRRSPAFF
TRBV29-1	TRBJ2-7	CSVTVSYEQYF
TRBV30	TRBJ1-1	CALSYQGEAFF
TRBV20-1	TRBJ2-5	CSARKETQYF
TRBV12-3/TRBV12-4	TRBJ2-7	CASSLADLYEQYF
TRBV29-1	TRBJ2-7	CSVGTSGNYEQYF
TRBV15	TRBJ2-5	CATSREDRGETQYF
TRBV7-8	TRBJ2-5	CASRSSRVQETQYF
TRBV15	TRBJ1-5	CATSSYRVGQPQHF
TRBV29-1	TRBJ1-1	CSPTENTEAFF
TRBV18	TRBJ2-1	CASSPGISGNEQFF
TRBV7-8	TRBJ1-2	CASSSSTTQADHGYTF
TRBV29-1	TRBJ2-1	CSVDWGDEQFF
TRBV29-1	TRBJ1-5	CSAGSGFSNQPQHF
TRBV10-3	TRBJ1-3	CAISDDGEGSGNTIYF
TRBV19	TRBJ2-1	CASRFLAGVHNEQFF
TRBV19	TRBJ1-1	CASSTRPGQMNTEAFF